This paragraph reports one T cell receptor beta chain. These data come from a study of cytomegalovirus exposure and HLA in healthy donors. CDR1 and CDR2 (germline): SEHNR, FQNEAQ (reference sequence). V gave up 6 bases and J gave up 2 bases; unmatched junction bases: 8. The CDR3 extends over 15 amino acids. The PCR ran on 60 Vbeta and 13 Jbeta primers. Produced via immunoSEQ multiplex PCR; TCRdb's table is partial and in-frame only. The profile shows 200,000 to 250,000 clones, roughly 79% of them singletons. This sequence originates from a woman between 40 and 55 years old in good health and CMV-seronegative. The sequenced sample consisted of PBMCs. The chain employs TRBV7-9 and TRBJ2-7; 9 bases match TRBD1. The CDR3 DNA follows: TGTGCCAGCAGTCCTAAGGACAGGGGTACCTACGAGCAGTACTTC. It codes for CASSPKDRGTYEQYF.